This T cell receptor beta chain was obtained from a study of T-cell memory formation after mild COVID-19. Study at large: Clusters were largely donor specific.

Overall study findings and caveats: A second wave of clones peaked on day 37, and their SARS-CoV-2 specificity went unconfirmed. CD4/CD8 balance held among clones contracting day 15 to 85, and later expanders leaned CD4+.

This CDR3 spans 16 amino acids. With 0 bases clipped from V and 4 bases from J, the junction kept 6 bases outside the gene matches. CDR1 and CDR2 (germline): SGHRS, YFSETQ. TCRdb recomputed calls from the 5' RACE reads with MiXCR, one row per CDR3 protein. The sample records approximately 390,000 distinct CDR3 sequences, 16% being singletons. Of note for this clonotype: Its antigen is unknown.

Sample: PBMCs or a T cell subset sorted from them (not recorded which). This receptor was taken from a man between 18 and 35 years old who had mild COVID-19 (a few samples of this study predate the infection). Cell type and time point are not known. The chain links TRBV5-1 to TRBJ1-1; 10 bases are a match to TRBD1. The CDR3 DNA sequence: TGCGCCAGCAGCTTGGGACAGGGGGCCAGTGTCACTGAAGCTTTCTTT. Its translation is CASSLGQGASVTEAFF.